This T cell receptor beta chain was retrieved from a study of blood T cell repertoires in COVID-19. Study in general: In each case, the material was cDNA or gDNA derived from T cells, B-cell-depleted T cells, or PBMCs.

In this sample, this clone turned up once. The CDR3 sequence is 18 residues long. V lost 3 bases, J lost 1 base, and 14 bases stayed unmatched. Germline CDR1 is SGHNT and CDR2 is YYREEE (reference sequence). Original processing methods: Researchers report that nucleated cell counts were estimated from reference gene primer amplification. Some clones are missing from TCRdb's copy, which holds only in-frame ones; the method was immunoSEQ multiplex PCR. V and J calls plus clone size are reproduced from that table; the DNA served to infer D and trimming. The data contain about 76,000 clones, roughly nine tenths of them singletons.

The chain links TRBV5-4 to TRBJ2-3; the match to TRBD2 covers 7 bases. The sequencing input was peripheral blood. The clonotype originates from a human donor in a cohort sampled during active COVID-19. The CDR3 loop is CASSWEGGGPRGTDTQYF. In DNA, the CDR3 is TGTGCCAGCAGCTGGGAGGGAGGAGGGCCCCGAGGCACAGATACGCAGTATTTT.